A single sample gave rise to the 19 T cell receptor beta chains below, sequenced in a study of neoadjuvant nivolumab and ipilimumab in lung cancer. Method: immunoSEQ multiplex PCR; TCRdb's copy keeps in-frame clones and lacks some. The repertoire consists of almost 500 clones, with roughly 90% occurring once and the leading ten covering about 13%. The material was tumor tissue, obtained before neoadjuvant nivolumab, alone or with ipilimumab. These receptor sequences come from an adult with non-small cell lung cancer.

The table lists this clone with a few counts. The chain recombines TRBV19 with TRBJ2-5, with 8 positions matching TRBD1. The CDR3 consists of 16 residues. Trimming cost V 5 bases and J 5 bases; bases outside gene matches: 13. Germline V gene lookup returns CDR1 LNHDA and CDR2 SQIVND (reference sequence). In DNA form, the CDR3 reads TGTGCCAGTAGTCCAGACTGGACAGGGTATTTGGAGACCCAGTACTTC. Its protein is CASSPDWTGYLETQYF.

The chain employs TRBV7-9 and TRBJ2-5; the D gene is possibly TRBD1 (6 bases). This CDR3 comprises 13 residues. V was shortened by 5 bases and J by 5 bases, with 12 bases between the two germline ends. Looked up from germline, CDR1 is SEHNR and CDR2 is FQNEAQ (reference sequence). Here the CDR3 DNA reads TGTGCCAGCAGCCCGACAGGCTGGGAGACCCAGTACTTC. This translates into CASSPTGWETQYF.

This clone turned up a few times. The chain joins TRBV6-5 to TRBJ2-5, with TRBD2 matching 13 bases. Trimming cost V 5 bases and J 7 bases; bases outside gene matches: 7. Germline lookup yields CDR1 MNHEY and CDR2 SVGAGI. CDR3 length: 15 residues. The CDR3 loop reads CASSPGLAGVSTQYF. The CDR3 DNA sequence: TGTGCCAGCAGTCCCGGACTAGCGGGAGTCTCGACCCAGTACTTC.

This CDR3 is CASGDRVYGYTF. DNA of the CDR3: TGTGCCAGCGGGGACAGGGTGTATGGCTACACCTTC. V and J are TRBV25-1 and TRBJ1-2; 9 bases are shared with TRBD1. Losses at the gene ends were 8 bases for V and 5 bases for J; bases not matched to a gene: 3. Germline V CDR1 and CDR2: MGHDK, SYGVNS. CDR3 length equals 12 residues.

The rearrangement uses TRBV29-1 and TRBJ1-1; maybe TRBD1 (6 bases). Germline V gene lookup returns CDR1 SQVTM and CDR2 ANQGSEA. This CDR3 comprises 14 residues. V was pared by 0 bases and J by 1 base, with 9 bases between. CDR3 DNA sequence: TGCAGCGTTGAAGAATGGACAGAGAACACTGAAGCTTTCTTT. Its translation is CSVEEWTENTEAFF.

V gene TRBV5-1 combines with J gene TRBJ1-1; D unresolved. Germline CDR1 and CDR2: SGHRS and YFSETQ. The CDR3 totals 15 residues. V dropped 0 bases and J dropped 3 bases, with 12 bases sitting between them. The CDR3 sequence: CASSLAGVGDTEAFF. The CDR3 DNA follows: TGCGCCAGCAGCTTGGCCGGGGTTGGGGACACTGAAGCTTTCTTT.

This clone was seen a few times. This rearrangement joins TRBV9 to TRBJ2-4, with D possibly being TRBD2 (6 bases). The CDR3 has 13 residues. Per germline, CDR1 SGDLS and CDR2 YYNGEE. V was shortened by 2 bases and J by 7 bases, with 10 bases between the two germline ends. In DNA, the CDR3 is TGTGCCAGCAGCGTTGGCGGGGCGAACATTCAGTACTTC. The encoded protein is CASSVGGANIQYF.

The chain uses TRBV7-6 and TRBJ2-7; D remains unclear. CDR3 length: 15 amino acids. Germline assignment: CDR1 SGHVS and CDR2 FNYEAQ. Trimming removed 0 bases at V and 7 bases at J, with 16 bases between. CDR3: CASSLARLGLGEQYF. The CDR3 bases are TGTGCCAGCAGCTTAGCTCGGTTAGGTTTGGGTGAGCAGTACTTC.

The V gene is TRBV30, the J gene TRBJ1-2, with a tentative D call TRBD1 (6 bases). This CDR3 has 11 residues. The germline CDR1 and CDR2 sequences are GTSNPN and SVGIG (reference sequence). The V gene lost 5 bases and the J gene lost 8 bases, with 12 bases spanning the gap. The CDR3 DNA reads as TGTGCCTGGTACACCGGGGGCGGCTACACCTTC. Amino acid sequence: CAWYTGGGYTF.

The J gene is TRBJ2-6, the V gene TRBV7-8, with 8 bases lining up with TRBD2. Germline V gene sequence: CDR1 SGHVS, CDR2 FQNEAQ. With 4 bases clipped from V and 4 bases from J, the junction kept 12 bases outside the gene matches. This CDR3 has 18 amino acids. Written as DNA, the CDR3 is TGTGCCAGCAGCTATCAGGGACTAGTCTTCTCAGGGGCCAACGTCCTGACTTTC. The encoded protein is CASSYQGLVFSGANVLTF.

The chain links TRBV7-2 to TRBJ2-3; 7 nucleotides agree with TRBD2. The germline gives CDR1 SGHTA, CDR2 FQGNSA. V lost 5 bases and J lost 3; bases outside the gene matches: 11. The CDR3 runs 16 residues. CDR3 residues: CASSRTRAGRTDTQYF. For the CDR3, the DNA is TGTGCCAGCAGCCGGACTAGGGCGGGCCGAACAGATACGCAGTATTTT.

Only one count was recorded for this clone. The V and J genes are TRBV5-4 and TRBJ2-3; TRBD1 agrees at 8 bases. V shed 4 bases and J 0 bases; nucleotides not matched to a gene: 7. This CDR3 spans 16 amino acids. CDR1 is SGHNT, CDR2 YYREEE, per germline (reference sequence). CDR3 in amino acids: CASSPTGDASTDTQYF. CDR3 coding DNA: TGTGCCAGCAGCCCGACAGGGGACGCTAGCACAGATACGCAGTATTTT.

The chain has TRBV18 and TRBJ2-3; no firm D call. The V and J ends lost 2 bases and 0 bases respectively, with 3 bases between them. This CDR3 region has 13 residues. From germline, CDR1 is KGHSH and CDR2 LQKENI. CDR3 sequence reads: CASSPSSTDTQYF. Here the CDR3 DNA reads TGTGCCAGCTCACCATCTAGCACAGATACGCAGTATTTT.

This chain joins TRBV5-1 and TRBJ2-6, with D perhaps TRBD1 (5 bases). CDR1 and CDR2 (germline): SGHRS, YFSETQ. The CDR3 extends over 15 amino acids. The germline V and J ends were trimmed by 2 bases and 1 base, with 7 bases remaining between them. The DNA of the CDR3 is TGCGCCAGCAGCTTTACAGGTTCTGGGGCCAACGTCCTGACTTTC. Translated: CASSFTGSGANVLTF.

The V gene is TRBV5-6, the J gene TRBJ1-5, with TRBD1 as a possible D gene (5 bases). The CDR3 is made up of 17 amino acids. The germline CDR1 and CDR2 sequences are SGHDT and YYEEEE. The ends were cut back, 4 bases at V and 0 bases at J, with 17 bases in the middle. The CDR3 spells CASSLFGDRLSNQPQHF. The CDR3 DNA follows: TGTGCCAGCAGCCTGTTCGGGGACCGGCTTAGCAATCAGCCCCAGCATTTT.

The chain carries TRBV7-3 and TRBJ1-2, with D possibly TRBD1 on 5 matching bases. The germline V gene has CDR1 SGHTA and CDR2 FQGTGA. The CDR3 loop spans 15 amino acids. Trimming cost V 5 bases and J 4 bases, with 17 bases left between them. CDR3 nucleotide sequence: TGTGCCAGCAGCCCGGGGACCTCCCGTCTCTATGGCTACACCTTC. As protein: CASSPGTSRLYGYTF. Full variable domain (outside the CDR3, taken from reference TRBV7-3 and TRBJ1-2): GAGVSQTPSNKVTEKGKYVELRCDPISGHTALYWYRQSLGQGPEFLIYFQGTGAADDSGLPNDRFFAVRPEGSVSTLKIQRTERGDSAVYLCASSPGTSRLYGYTFGSGTRLTVV.

In this sample, this clone turned up a few times. This chain links TRBV4-2 with TRBJ2-7, with 7 bases identical to TRBD2. CDR1 is LGHNA, CDR2 YNFKEQ, per germline. The CDR3 covers 15 residues. The junction had 9 bases not matched to a gene; V was cut back by 5 bases and J by 2 bases. CDR3 DNA sequence: TGTGCCAGCAGCTTTAAAGCGGGAAAAACCTACGAGCAGTACTTC. This translates into CASSFKAGKTYEQYF.

The chain links TRBV19 to TRBJ2-5; 8 nucleotides line up with TRBD1. V trimming: 8 bases; J trimming: 5 bases; junction bases outside the gene matches: 10. Germline-derived CDR1 and CDR2 are LNHDA and SQIVND (reference sequence). The CDR3 sequence is 14 residues long. This CDR3 reads CASGVTGAMETQYF. CDR3 sequence (DNA): TGTGCCAGTGGGGTGACAGGGGCGATGGAGACCCAGTACTTC.

This clone was seen only a few times. The rearrangement uses TRBV5-4 and TRBJ2-1; perhaps TRBD2 as D (6 bases). This CDR3 is built from 15 residues. Trimming cost V 5 bases and J 8 bases, with 20 bases left between them. CDR1 SGHNT and CDR2 YYREEE come from the germline V gene (reference sequence). The CDR3 loop is CASREGTSSVDEQFF. CDR3 bases: TGTGCCAGCAGGGAGGGAACTAGCTCGGTCGATGAGCAGTTCTTC.